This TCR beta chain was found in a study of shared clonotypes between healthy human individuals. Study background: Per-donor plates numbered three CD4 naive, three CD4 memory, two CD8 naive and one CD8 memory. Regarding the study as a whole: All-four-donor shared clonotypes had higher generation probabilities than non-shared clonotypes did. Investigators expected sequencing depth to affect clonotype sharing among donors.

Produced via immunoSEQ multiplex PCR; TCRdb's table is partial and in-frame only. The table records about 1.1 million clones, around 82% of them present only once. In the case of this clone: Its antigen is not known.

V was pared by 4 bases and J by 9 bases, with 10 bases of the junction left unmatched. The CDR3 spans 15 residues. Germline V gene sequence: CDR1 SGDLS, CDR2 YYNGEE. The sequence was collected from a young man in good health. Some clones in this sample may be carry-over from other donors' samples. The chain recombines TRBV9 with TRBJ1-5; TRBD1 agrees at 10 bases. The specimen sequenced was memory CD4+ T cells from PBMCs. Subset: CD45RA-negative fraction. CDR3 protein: CASSRTGGSFGPQHF. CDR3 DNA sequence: TGTGCCAGCAGCAGGACAGGGGGGTCTTTTGGGCCCCAGCATTTT.